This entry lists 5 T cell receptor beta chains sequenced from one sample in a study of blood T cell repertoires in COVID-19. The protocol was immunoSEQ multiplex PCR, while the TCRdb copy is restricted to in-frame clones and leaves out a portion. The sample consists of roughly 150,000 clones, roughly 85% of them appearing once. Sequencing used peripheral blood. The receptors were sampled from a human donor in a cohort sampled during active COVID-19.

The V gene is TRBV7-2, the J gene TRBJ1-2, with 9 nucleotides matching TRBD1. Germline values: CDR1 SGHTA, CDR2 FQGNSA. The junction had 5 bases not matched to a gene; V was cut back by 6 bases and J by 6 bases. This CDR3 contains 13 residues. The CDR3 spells CASRSTGGHGYTF. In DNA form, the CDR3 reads TGTGCCAGCAGGTCGACAGGGGGGCATGGCTACACCTTC.

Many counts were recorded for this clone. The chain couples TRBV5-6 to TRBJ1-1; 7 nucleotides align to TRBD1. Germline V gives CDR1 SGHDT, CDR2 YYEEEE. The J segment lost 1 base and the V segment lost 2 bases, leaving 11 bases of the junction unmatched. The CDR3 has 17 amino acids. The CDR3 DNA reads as TGTGCCAGCAGCTTTAGAATAATGACAGGGTGGAACACTGAAGCTTTCTTT. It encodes CASSFRIMTGWNTEAFF.

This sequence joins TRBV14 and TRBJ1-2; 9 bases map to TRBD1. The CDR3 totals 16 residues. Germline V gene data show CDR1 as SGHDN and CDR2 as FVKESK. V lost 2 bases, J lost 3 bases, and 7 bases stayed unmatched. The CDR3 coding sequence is TGTGCCAGCAGCCAAAGGTTGGGACAGGGCGACTATGGCTACACCTTC. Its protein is CASSQRLGQGDYGYTF.

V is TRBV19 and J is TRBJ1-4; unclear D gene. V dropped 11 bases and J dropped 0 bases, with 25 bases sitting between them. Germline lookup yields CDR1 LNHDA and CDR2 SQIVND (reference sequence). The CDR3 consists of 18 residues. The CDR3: CAERPTSEQSPTNEKLFF. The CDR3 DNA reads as TGTGCCGAACGACCCACTTCAGAACAGAGTCCAACTAATGAAAAACTGTTTTTT.

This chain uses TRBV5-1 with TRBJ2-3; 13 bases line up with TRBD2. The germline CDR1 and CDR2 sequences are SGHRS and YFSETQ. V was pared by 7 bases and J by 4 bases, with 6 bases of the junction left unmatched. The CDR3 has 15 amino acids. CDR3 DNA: TGCGCCAGCGGAACTAGCGGGGGGGACGCAGATACGCAGTATTTT. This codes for CASGTSGGDADTQYF. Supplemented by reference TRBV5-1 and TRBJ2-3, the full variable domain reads KAGVTQTPRYLIKTRGQQVTLSCSPISGHRSVSWYQQTPGQGLQFLFEYFSETQRNKGNFPGRFSGRQFSNSRSEMNVSTLELGDSALYLCASGTSGGDADTQYFGPGTRLTVL.